This T cell receptor (beta chain) stems from a study of blood T cells in healthy people across ages (dated by TCRdb to the mid-2010s). Turning to the overall study: In model experiments, template switching captured about one uniquely barcoded TCR beta cDNA molecule for every two T cells. Age-related changes in TCR beta repertoire diversity were measured in the study by deep sequencing normalized with unique cDNA molecular identifiers. Four age groups were formed from the donors: young (average approximately 16 years), middle-aged (more than 35), aged (62) and long-lived (about 80). Donors of different ages were randomly distributed across sequencing lanes to avoid experimental bias. Using the same blood draw, the study looked at two additional independent replicas of 1 million unique cDNA reads for two donors, one aged 18 to 30 and the other aged 80 or older.

The table lists this clonotype with a few counts. It lacks a known antigen. Qualities for individual bases were not recorded, and no much larger clone is one base off. The 40 or so donors, aged roughly 6 to 100 years, were systemically healthy Caucasian individuals from Russia. Approximately 9.3 milliliters of peripheral blood were drawn from each donor into EDTA-treated Vacutainer tubes. PBMCs were isolated by Ficoll-Paque density-gradient centrifugation, with at least 7 million obtained per sample. Trizol reagent was used to extract total RNA from PBMCs, with at least 6 micrograms per sample. For every donor, an aliquot of PBMCs went through flow cytometry to measure the percentages of naive CD45RAhigh/CD27high T cells. Library generation was performed with 5' RACE. Sequencing was performed on an Illumina HiSeq 2500. A second PCR of about 6 to 12 cycles was run with a J-beta primer mix and a sample-barcoded 5' primer. Each TCR beta cDNA molecule received a unique molecular identifier from a template-switch 5' adaptor carrying 12 random nucleotides. Each sample yielded at least 2.5 million CDR3-containing paired-end reads. First-strand cDNA synthesis was performed from all RNA using the Mint cDNA synthesis kit, with priming by a TRBC-specific oligonucleotide. All cDNA was treated with uracil-DNA glycosylase and then went through a first 18-cycle PCR with the universal primers M1SS and BC2_uni_R. Per the source publication's procedure: For normalization, 1 million high-quality reads, each with a distinct molecular identifier, were randomly selected from each sample. Reads with shared molecular identifiers were discarded instead of being binned into consensus sequences. MiTCR, run with a Q25 quality threshold and the strictest error-elimination algorithm, handled CDR3 identification, clonotype clustering and error correction. A nonparametric unseen species model with Euler transformation was used to estimate a lower bound on total TCR beta diversity. In-frame beta chains were kept once TCRdb had trimmed the public reads at Q25 with fastp and called clones with MiXCR. Every CDR3 protein is listed once, alongside the most common genes and DNA of its rows. In this record, the V and J calls reflect TCRdb's handling and not the investigators' own analysis. For this sample the table gives about 600,000 distinct CDR3 sequences, of which around half were detected only once. Approximately 23% of the sample goes to the ten largest clones.

What the research found in general, with its limitations: Estimates of total diversity based on one million sequenced T cells were considered lower bounds and underestimates. As age increased, observed TCR beta diversity per million T cells dropped in a roughly linear way, and a significant reduction was already evident by age approximately 40. Compared with the aged group, the long-lived group had more naive CD4+ T cells, fewer expanded clones and increased TCR diversity, a pattern suggesting age selection. Because the CMV infection status of the donors was unknown, age-related changes in expanded clonotypes may potentially have been confounded. Bulk unsorted PBMC profiling prevented conclusive comparison of naive and antigen-experienced compartments. Observed TCR beta diversity correlated strongly with the percentage of naive T cells measured by flow cytometry.

The V and J ends are trimmed by 1 base and 0 bases, leaving 4 bases between them. CDR1 and CDR2 were assigned from the germline V gene as SGHTA and FQGTGA. Counted from cysteine to phenylalanine, this CDR3 has 14 amino acids. Here the CDR3 DNA is all that survives: 42 bases in frame from base 1. This clonotype originated in a man older than 75 in good health. The sequenced material came from blood. The chain links TRBV7-3 with TRBJ2-1; the D segment cannot be called with confidence. The CDR3 reads as follows: CASSLIGSYNEQFF. The nucleotide sequence is given as TGTGCCAGCAGCTTAATAGGCTCCTACAATGAGCAGTTCTTC.